The subject of this entry is one T cell receptor (beta chain). The entry originates in a study of blood T cell repertoires in COVID-19. The CDR3 covers 15 residues. Germline V lookup: CDR1 LNHDA, CDR2 SQIVND (reference sequence). V dropped 1 base and J dropped 2 bases, with 9 bases sitting between them. Only in-frame clones appear in the TCRdb table, and some are missing; sequencing was by immunoSEQ multiplex PCR. The sample includes fewer than 300,000 clones, approximately 91% seen only once; the top ten take 2.2%. The clonotype originates from a woman in her thirties with COVID-19, enrolled during active disease. Sequencing was done on a sample of peripheral blood. The chain recombines TRBV19 with TRBJ1-5; D is ambiguous. CDR3 in amino acids: CASSIAPEGNQPQHF. As DNA, the CDR3 is TGTGCCAGTAGTATAGCTCCGGAGGGCAATCAGCCCCAGCATTTT.